These 2 T cell receptor beta chains originate from one sample sequenced in a study of T-cell memory formation after mild COVID-19. TCRdb reprocessed the 5' RACE reads via MiXCR and lists one record per CDR3 protein. Found here are 65,000 to 95,000 distinct CDR3 sequences, about 13% of them singletons; the top ten hold 40% to 45%. The sample was PBMCs or a T cell subset sorted from them (not recorded which). These receptors came from a man younger than 35 who had mild COVID-19 (a few samples of this study predate the infection). Cell type and time point are not known.

The chain links TRBV7-9 to TRBJ2-1, with TRBD1 matching over 9 bases. There are 16 residues in the CDR3. Germline CDR1 SEHNR, CDR2 FQNEAQ (reference sequence). V lost 8 bases, J lost 9 bases, and 17 bases stayed unmatched. The CDR3 region is CASWGPGTGSGSEQFF. In nucleotides, the CDR3 is TGTGCCAGCTGGGGGCCCGGGACAGGGAGTGGTAGTGAGCAGTTCTTC.

In its sample, this clonotype was seen a few times. V and J are TRBV30 and TRBJ1-1; TRBD1 is a possible D gene (5 bases). CDR1 is GTSNPN and CDR2 is SVGIG in the germline V gene (reference sequence). Trimming stripped 4 bases from V and 1 base from J, with 10 bases between. This CDR3 spans 13 amino acids. The CDR3 sequence is CAWTRDGNTEAFF. The CDR3 bases are TGTGCCTGGACTCGGGACGGGAACACTGAAGCTTTCTTT.